A single count supports the clone carrying this T cell receptor beta chain. Assay used: immunoSEQ multiplex PCR; TCRdb lists only in-frame clones, some missing. Found here are approximately 97,000 clones, just over 90% of them singletons; the top ten hold roughly 2.5%. This sample is part of a study of control samples from healthy donors and cancer patients. Germline V gene sequence: CDR1 GTSNPN, CDR2 SVGIG (reference sequence). This CDR3 contains 14 residues. Unmatched junction bases numbered 5, after V lost 2 bases and J lost 4 bases. The chain employs TRBV30 and TRBJ1-5; the match to TRBD1 covers 7 bases. The sample was blood. This clonotype was obtained from a woman aged 18-30 years in good health. The CDR3 DNA reads as TGTGCCTGGAGTTCCTTACAGGGGAATCAGCCCCAGCATTTT. This codes for CAWSSLQGNQPQHF.